A single sample is the source of the 11 T cell receptor beta chains below, sequenced in a study of CD8+ T cells in alopecia areata. Treatment defined: oral pan-JAK inhibitor, 5-10 mg twice daily. After isolation, RNA underwent reverse transcription to generate cDNA as the sequencing template. Only in-frame clones appear in the TCRdb table, and some are missing; sequencing was by immunoSEQ multiplex PCR. The sample yields 150,000 to 200,000 clones, approximately 60% seen once. This sample comprised CD4+ T cells sorted from blood, obtained at week 24, from a patient treated with tofacitinib. The receptors shown here come from a human donor with alopecia areata.

This clone appeared a few times. The rearrangement joins TRBV30 to TRBJ2-3; no clear D gene. The CDR3 spans 13 residues. Trimming stripped 1 base from V and 5 bases from J, with 10 bases between. Germline assignment: CDR1 GTSNPN and CDR2 SVGIG (reference sequence). The CDR3 loop reads CAWSASNGDTQYF. The CDR3 bases are TGTGCCTGGAGTGCTAGTAACGGAGATACGCAGTATTTT.

The chain uses TRBV5-1 and TRBJ1-2, with 7 bases matching TRBD1. CDR1 SGHRS and CDR2 YFSETQ come from the germline V gene. The CDR3 runs 13 residues. V was clipped by 0 bases and J by 8 bases; unmatched bases: 4. DNA for the CDR3: TGCGCCAGCAGCTTGGTTCAGGGACAGGGCTACACCTTC. The encoded protein is CASSLVQGQGYTF. The whole variable domain, filled in from reference TRBV5-1 and TRBJ1-2, reads KAGVTQTPRYLIKTRGQQVTLSCSPISGHRSVSWYQQTPGQGLQFLFEYFSETQRNKGNFPGRFSGRQFSNSRSEMNVSTLELGDSALYLCASSLVQGQGYTFGSGTRLTVV.

This chain links TRBV30 with TRBJ2-3, with 8 bases aligning to TRBD1. The germline gives CDR1 GTSNPN, CDR2 SVGIG (reference sequence). The CDR3 is 16 residues long. Trimming cost V 4 bases and J 2 bases; bases outside gene matches: 11. CDR3 protein: CAWTRGRTGNTDTQYF. CDR3 DNA: TGTGCCTGGACAAGGGGGCGGACAGGGAACACAGATACGCAGTATTTT.

The V and J genes are TRBV5-1 and TRBJ2-7; 7 bases are shared with TRBD1. The CDR3 has 14 residues. Germline V gene data show CDR1 as SGHRS and CDR2 as YFSETQ. With 4 bases clipped from V and 5 bases from J, the junction kept 9 bases outside the gene matches. CDR3 sequence reads: CASSPTDRAHEQYF. In nucleotides, the CDR3 is TGCGCCAGCAGCCCTACCGACAGGGCCCACGAGCAGTACTTC.

The chain combines TRBV5-6 with TRBJ2-5; D gene uncertain. The CDR3 runs to 13 residues. The ends were cut back, 6 bases at V and 0 bases at J, with 9 bases in the middle. Germline V gene data show CDR1 as SGHDT and CDR2 as YYEEEE. CDR3 residues: CASTEQNQETQYF. CDR3 DNA: TGTGCCAGCACCGAGCAGAACCAAGAGACCCAGTACTTC.

J is TRBJ2-1 and V is TRBV6-1; the match to TRBD2 covers 10 bases. The V gene end was trimmed by 2 bases and the J gene end by 6 bases; junction bases not matched to a gene: 7. The CDR3 runs to 16 residues. CDR1 MNHNS and CDR2 SASEGT come from the germline V gene. This CDR3 reads CASSERPSGSSNEQFF. CDR3 nucleotide sequence: TGTGCCAGCAGTGAAAGGCCTAGCGGGAGCTCCAATGAGCAGTTCTTC.

The chain carries TRBV7-2 and TRBJ2-7; TRBD1 agrees at 10 bases. Trimming cost V 5 bases and J 2 bases; bases outside gene matches: 3. CDR1 is SGHTA and CDR2 is FQGNSA in the germline V gene. The CDR3 spans 14 residues. This chain's CDR3 is CASSPGTGAYEQYF. The CDR3 region has the DNA TGTGCCAGCAGCCCCGGGACAGGGGCCTACGAGCAGTACTTC.

The chain is built from TRBV29-1 and TRBJ1-1, with 7 nucleotides matching TRBD1. V was pared by 5 bases and J by 3 bases, with 3 bases of the junction left unmatched. This CDR3 has 12 residues. Germline V gene data show CDR1 as SQVTM and CDR2 as ANQGSEA. CDR3 nucleotides: TGCAGCGTTTCCCAGGGGGACACTGAAGCTTTCTTT. This translates into CSVSQGDTEAFF.

Only a few counts were recorded for this clone. The chain joins TRBV11-2 to TRBJ2-5; D is possibly TRBD2 (6 bases). Germline V lookup: CDR1 SGHAT, CDR2 FQNNGV. The CDR3 runs 15 residues. V dropped 1 base and J dropped 1 base, with 10 bases sitting between them. This chain's CDR3 is CASSLGAGPQETQYF. The CDR3 region has the DNA TGTGCCAGCAGCTTAGGTGCGGGGCCCCAAGAGACCCAGTACTTC.

This clone was counted between two and nine times. The V gene is TRBV10-3, the J gene TRBJ1-1, with TRBD1 identical over 8 bases. The CDR3 is 16 amino acids. The germline V gene has CDR1 ENHRY and CDR2 SYGVKD. V gave up 6 bases and J gave up 1 base; unmatched junction bases: 10. The CDR3 bases are TGTGCCATCAGGCCCTTAGGGCAGGGGGCGAACACTGAAGCTTTCTTT. It encodes CAIRPLGQGANTEAFF.

This clone turned up a few times. This sequence joins TRBV13 and TRBJ2-4, with D unresolved. V gave up 3 bases and J gave up 4 bases, with 7 bases separating them. CDR3 length: 13 amino acids. Germline CDR1 PRHDT, CDR2 FYEKMQ (reference sequence). CDR3 region: CASSFGSKNIQYF. The CDR3, as DNA: TGTGCCAGCAGCTTCGGGTCGAAAAACATTCAGTACTTC.